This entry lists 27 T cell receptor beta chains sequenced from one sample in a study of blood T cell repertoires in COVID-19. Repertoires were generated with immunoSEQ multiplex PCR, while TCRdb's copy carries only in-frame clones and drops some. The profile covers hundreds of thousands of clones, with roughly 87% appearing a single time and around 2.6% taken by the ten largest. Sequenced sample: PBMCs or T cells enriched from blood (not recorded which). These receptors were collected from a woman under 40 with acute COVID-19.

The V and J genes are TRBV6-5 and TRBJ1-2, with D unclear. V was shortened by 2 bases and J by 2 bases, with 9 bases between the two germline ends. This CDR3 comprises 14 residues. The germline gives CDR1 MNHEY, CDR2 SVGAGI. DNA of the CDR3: TGTGCCAGCAGTTACCACGGGGAGAACTATGGCTACACCTTC. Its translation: CASSYHGENYGYTF.

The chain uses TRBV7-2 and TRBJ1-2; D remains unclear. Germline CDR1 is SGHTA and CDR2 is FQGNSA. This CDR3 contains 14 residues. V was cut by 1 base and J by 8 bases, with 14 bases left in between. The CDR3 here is CASSLGRISGGYTF. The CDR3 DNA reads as TGTGCCAGCAGCTTAGGGAGGATCAGTGGAGGCTACACCTTC.

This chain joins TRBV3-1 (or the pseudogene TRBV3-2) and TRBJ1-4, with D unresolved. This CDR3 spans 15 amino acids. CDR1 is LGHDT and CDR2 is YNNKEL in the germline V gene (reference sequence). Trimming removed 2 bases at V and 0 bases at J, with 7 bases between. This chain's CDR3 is CASSQHSATNEKLFF. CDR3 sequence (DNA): TGTGCCAGCAGCCAACACAGTGCAACTAATGAAAAACTGTTTTTT.

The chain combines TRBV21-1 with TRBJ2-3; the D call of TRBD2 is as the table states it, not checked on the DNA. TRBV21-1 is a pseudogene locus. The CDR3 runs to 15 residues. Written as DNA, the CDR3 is TGTGCCAGCAGAGAGACTAGCGGTGTTAAAGATACGCAGTATTTT. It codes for CASRETSGVKDTQYF.

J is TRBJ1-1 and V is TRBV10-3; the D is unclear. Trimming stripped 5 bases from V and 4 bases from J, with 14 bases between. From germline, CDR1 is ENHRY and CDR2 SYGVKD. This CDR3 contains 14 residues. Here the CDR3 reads CAISKDSLGTEAFF. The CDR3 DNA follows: TGTGCCATCAGTAAGGACTCCTTGGGCACTGAAGCTTTCTTT.

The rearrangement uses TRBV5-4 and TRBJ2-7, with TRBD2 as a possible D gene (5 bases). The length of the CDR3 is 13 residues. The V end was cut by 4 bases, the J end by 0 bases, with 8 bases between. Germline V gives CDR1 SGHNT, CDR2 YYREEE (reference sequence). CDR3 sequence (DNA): TGTGCCAGCAGCCCAGACTACTCCTACGAGCAGTACTTC. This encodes CASSPDYSYEQYF.

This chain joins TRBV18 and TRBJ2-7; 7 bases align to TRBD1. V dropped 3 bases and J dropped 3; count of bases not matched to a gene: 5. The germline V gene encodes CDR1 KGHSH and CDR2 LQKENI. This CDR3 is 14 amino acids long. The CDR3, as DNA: TGTGCCAGCTCACCGGACAGGAACAGCTACGAGCAGTACTTC. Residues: CASSPDRNSYEQYF.

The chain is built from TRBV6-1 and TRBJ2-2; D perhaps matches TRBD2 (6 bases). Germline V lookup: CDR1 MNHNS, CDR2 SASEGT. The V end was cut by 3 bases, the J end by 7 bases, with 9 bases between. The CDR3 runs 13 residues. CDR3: CASSDREVGELFF. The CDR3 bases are TGTGCCAGCAGTGACAGGGAGGTCGGGGAGCTGTTTTTT.

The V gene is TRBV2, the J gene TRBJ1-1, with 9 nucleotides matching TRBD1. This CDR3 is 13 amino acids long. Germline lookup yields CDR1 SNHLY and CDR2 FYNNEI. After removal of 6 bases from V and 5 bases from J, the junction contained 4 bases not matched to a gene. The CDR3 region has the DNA TGTGCCAGCAGGACAGGGGGGAGGACTGAAGCTTTCTTT. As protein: CASRTGGRTEAFF. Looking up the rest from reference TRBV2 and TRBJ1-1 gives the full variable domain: EPEVTQTPSHQVTQMGQEVILRCVPISNHLYFYWYRQILGQKVEFLVSFYNNEISEKSEIFDDQFSVERPDGSNFTLKIRSTKLEDSAMYFCASRTGGRTEAFFGQGTRLTVV.

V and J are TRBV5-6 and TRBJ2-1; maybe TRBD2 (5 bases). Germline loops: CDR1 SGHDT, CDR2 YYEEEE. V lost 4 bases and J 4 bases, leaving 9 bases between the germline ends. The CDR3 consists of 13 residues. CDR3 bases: TGTGCCAGCAGCCAGGACTCGTACAATGAGCAGTTCTTC. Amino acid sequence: CASSQDSYNEQFF.

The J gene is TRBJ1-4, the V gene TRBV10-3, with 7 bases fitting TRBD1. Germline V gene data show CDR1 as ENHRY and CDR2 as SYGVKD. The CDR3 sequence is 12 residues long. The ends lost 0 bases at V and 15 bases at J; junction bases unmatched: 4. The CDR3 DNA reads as TGTGCCATCAGTGAGTCAGGGGGCGCGGTGTTTTTT. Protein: CAISESGGAVFF.

CDR3: CASSLTGWGNTEAFF. The CDR3 coding sequence is TGTGCCAGCAGCTTAACAGGGTGGGGGAACACTGAAGCTTTCTTT. This chain joins TRBV7-6 and TRBJ1-1; a possible D gene is TRBD1 (6 bases). The V end was cut by 2 bases, the J end by 1 base, with 11 bases between. CDR1 and CDR2 (germline): SGHVS, FNYEAQ. The CDR3 sequence is 15 residues long.

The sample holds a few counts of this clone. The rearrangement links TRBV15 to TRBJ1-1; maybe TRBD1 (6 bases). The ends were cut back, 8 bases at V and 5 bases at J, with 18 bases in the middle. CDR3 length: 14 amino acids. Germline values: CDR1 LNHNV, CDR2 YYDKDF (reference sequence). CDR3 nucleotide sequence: TGTGCCACCCGTCGGTACAGGGAGGGGACTGAAGCTTTCTTT. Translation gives CATRRYREGTEAFF.

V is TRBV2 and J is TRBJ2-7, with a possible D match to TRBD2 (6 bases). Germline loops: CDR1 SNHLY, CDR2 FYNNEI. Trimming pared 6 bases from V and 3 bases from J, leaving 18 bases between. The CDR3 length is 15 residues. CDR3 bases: TGTGCCAGCAGCCTGCGGGGAGCACGCAGCTACGAGCAGTACTTC. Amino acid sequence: CASSLRGARSYEQYF.

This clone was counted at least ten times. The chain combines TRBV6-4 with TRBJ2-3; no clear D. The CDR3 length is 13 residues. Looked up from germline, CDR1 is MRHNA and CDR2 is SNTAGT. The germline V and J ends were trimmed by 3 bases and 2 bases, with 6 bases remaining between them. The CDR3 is CASSEADTDTQYF. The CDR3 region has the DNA TGTGCCAGCAGTGAGGCGGACACAGATACGCAGTATTTT.

The CDR3 is CASSTGNSEAFF. The CDR3 DNA sequence: TGTGCCAGTAGTACGGGGAACTCGGAAGCTTTCTTT. The chain has TRBV19 and TRBJ1-1; D remains unclear. The V gene lost 4 bases and the J gene lost 8 bases, with 11 bases spanning the gap. This CDR3 is built from 12 residues. The germline V gene encodes CDR1 LNHDA and CDR2 SQIVND (reference sequence).

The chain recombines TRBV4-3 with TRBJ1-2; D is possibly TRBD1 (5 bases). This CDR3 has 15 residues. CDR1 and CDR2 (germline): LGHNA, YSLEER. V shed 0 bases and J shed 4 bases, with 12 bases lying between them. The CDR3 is CASSQDPGRTYGYTF. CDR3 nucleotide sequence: TGCGCCAGCAGCCAAGACCCAGGGAGGACCTATGGCTACACCTTC.

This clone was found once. The CDR3 here is CSASSGGTINEQFF. CDR3 DNA: TGCAGTGCGAGTAGCGGGGGGACGATCAATGAGCAGTTCTTC. The J gene is TRBJ2-1, the V gene TRBV20-1; 10 bases align to TRBD2. V dropped 6 bases and J dropped 6; count of bases not matched to a gene: 8. CDR1 is DFQATT, CDR2 SNEGSKA, per germline (reference sequence). The CDR3 runs to 14 residues.

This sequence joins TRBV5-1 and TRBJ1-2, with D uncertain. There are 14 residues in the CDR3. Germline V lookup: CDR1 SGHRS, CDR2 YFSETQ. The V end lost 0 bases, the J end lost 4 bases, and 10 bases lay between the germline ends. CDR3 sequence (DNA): TGCGCCAGCAGCTTGGCCGGGGATAGCTATGGCTACACCTTC. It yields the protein CASSLAGDSYGYTF.

DNA for the CDR3: TGTGCCAGCAGCTCACTAAATGAAAAACTGTTTTTT. Its protein is CASSSLNEKLFF. The chain is built from TRBV13 and TRBJ1-4; D is ambiguous. The CDR3 covers 12 residues. The V gene's germline CDR1 is PRHDT and CDR2 FYEKMQ (reference sequence). V was shortened by 4 bases and J by 5 bases, with 5 bases between the two germline ends.

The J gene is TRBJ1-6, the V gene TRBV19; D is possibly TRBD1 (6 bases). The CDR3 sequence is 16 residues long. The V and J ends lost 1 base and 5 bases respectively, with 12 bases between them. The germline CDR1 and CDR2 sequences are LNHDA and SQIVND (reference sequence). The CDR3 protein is CASSIGLQGHNSPLHF. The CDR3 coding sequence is TGTGCCAGTAGTATAGGGCTACAGGGACATAATTCACCCCTCCACTTT.

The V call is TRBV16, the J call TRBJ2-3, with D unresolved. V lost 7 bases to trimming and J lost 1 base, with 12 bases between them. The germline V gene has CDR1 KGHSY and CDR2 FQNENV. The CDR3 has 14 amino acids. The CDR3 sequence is CASTNQYRTDTQYF. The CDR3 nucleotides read TGTGCCAGCACCAACCAGTATCGCACAGATACGCAGTATTTT. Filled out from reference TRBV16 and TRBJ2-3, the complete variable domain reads GEEVAQTPKHLVRGEGQKAKLYCAPIKGHSYVFWYQQVLKNEFKFLISFQNENVFDETGMPKERFSAKCLPNSPCSLEIQATKLEDSAVYFCASTNQYRTDTQYFGPGTRLTVL.

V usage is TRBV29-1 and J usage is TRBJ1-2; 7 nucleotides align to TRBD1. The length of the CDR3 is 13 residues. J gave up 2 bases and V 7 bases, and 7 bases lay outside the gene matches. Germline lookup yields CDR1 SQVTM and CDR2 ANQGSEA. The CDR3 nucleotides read TGCAGCGGTAAAGAACAGGGGAACTATGGCTACACCTTC. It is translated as CSGKEQGNYGYTF.

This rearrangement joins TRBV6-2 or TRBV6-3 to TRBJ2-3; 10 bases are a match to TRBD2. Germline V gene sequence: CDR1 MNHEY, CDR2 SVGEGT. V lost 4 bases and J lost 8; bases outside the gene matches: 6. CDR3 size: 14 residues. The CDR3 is CASSSLIAGGTQYF. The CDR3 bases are TGTGCCAGCAGTTCACTAATAGCGGGGGGTACGCAGTATTTT.

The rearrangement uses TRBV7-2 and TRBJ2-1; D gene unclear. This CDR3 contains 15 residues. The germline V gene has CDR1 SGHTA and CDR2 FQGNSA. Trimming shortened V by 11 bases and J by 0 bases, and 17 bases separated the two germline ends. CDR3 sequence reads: CASSPLGSSYNEQFF. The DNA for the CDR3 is TGTGCCTCCTCCCCCCTGGGCAGCTCCTACAATGAGCAGTTCTTC.

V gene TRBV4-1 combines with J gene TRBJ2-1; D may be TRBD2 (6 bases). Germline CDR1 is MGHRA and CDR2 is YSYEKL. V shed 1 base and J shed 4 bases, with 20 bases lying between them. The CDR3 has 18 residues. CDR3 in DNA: TGCGCCAGCAGCCAAGTTTTGGGTCCTGGGGGGAGGTACAATGAGCAGTTCTTC. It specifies CASSQVLGPGGRYNEQFF.

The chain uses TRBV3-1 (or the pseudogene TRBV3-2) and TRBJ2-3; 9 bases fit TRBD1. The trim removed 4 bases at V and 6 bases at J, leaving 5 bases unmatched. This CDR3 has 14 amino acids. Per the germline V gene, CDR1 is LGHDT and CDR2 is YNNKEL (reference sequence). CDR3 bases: TGTGCCAGCAGCCGGCAAACAGGGGGCGATACGCAGTATTTT. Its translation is CASSRQTGGDTQYF.